This T cell receptor (beta chain) appears in the sequencing data of a study of vaccination effects on CD4 cells after COVID-19. Produced via immunoSEQ multiplex PCR; TCRdb's table is partial and in-frame only. The sample shows around 70,000 clones, more than 70% of them seen only once. Researchers isolated CD4+ T cells once approximately eleven days of culture had elapsed. This CDR3 is 15 amino acids long. Germline values: CDR1 KGHSH, CDR2 LQKENI. V was trimmed by 2 bases and J by 2 bases, leaving 9 bases between them. In its sample, this clone was seen a few times. The antigen is unknown. The chain couples TRBV18 to TRBJ2-2; D ambiguous. The sequence came from a human donor who received a COVID-19 vaccine. The source material was CD4+ T cells from PBMCs cultured without peptide, sampled before COVID-19 vaccination. CDR3: CASSPGVLNTGELFF. The CDR3 region has the DNA TGTGCCAGCTCACCAGGGGTACTAAACACCGGGGAGCTGTTTTTT.